This T cell receptor beta chain was found in a study of T-cell memory formation after mild COVID-19. TCRdb fed the 5' RACE reads into MiXCR, producing one record per CDR3 protein. The sample includes over 150,000 distinct CDR3 sequences, roughly 13% of them seen just once. This CDR3 has 17 amino acids. This clonotype was recorded a few times. V is TRBV21-1 and J is TRBJ1-5. TRBV21-1 is marked as a pseudogene. The sequence was collected from a man younger than 35 who had mild COVID-19 (a few samples of this study predate the infection). Cell type and time point are not known. Sample: PBMCs or a T cell subset sorted from them (not recorded which). The CDR3 DNA reads as TGTGCCAGCAGCAAATCCGTTGAGGCAGGTCGGATTCAGCCCCAGCATTTT. Residues: CASSKSVEAGRIQPQHF.